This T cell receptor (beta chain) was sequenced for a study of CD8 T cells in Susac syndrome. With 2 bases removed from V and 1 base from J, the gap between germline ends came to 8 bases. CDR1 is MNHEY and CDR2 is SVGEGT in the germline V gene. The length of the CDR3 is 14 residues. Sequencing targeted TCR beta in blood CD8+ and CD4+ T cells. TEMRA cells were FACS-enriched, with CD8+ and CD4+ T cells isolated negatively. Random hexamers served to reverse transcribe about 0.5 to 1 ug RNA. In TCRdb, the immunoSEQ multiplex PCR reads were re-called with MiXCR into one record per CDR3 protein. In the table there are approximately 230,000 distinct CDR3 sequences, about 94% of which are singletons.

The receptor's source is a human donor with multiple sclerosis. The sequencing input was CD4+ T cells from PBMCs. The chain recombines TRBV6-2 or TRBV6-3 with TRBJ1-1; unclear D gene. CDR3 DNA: TGTGCCAGCAGTTACACAGCCGGGAACACTGAAGCTTTCTTT. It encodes CASSYTAGNTEAFF.